The source of this TCR beta chain is a study of blood T cell repertoires in COVID-19. Generated by immunoSEQ multiplex PCR, the TCRdb table keeps only in-frame clones and is missing some. The sample lists about 280,000 clones; roughly 88% were seen once. Germline lookup yields CDR1 SGHTA and CDR2 FQGNSA. CDR3 length: 15 residues. The V and J ends lost 5 bases and 1 base, in that order; junction bases with no gene match: 5. Sequencing was done on a sample of peripheral blood. The chain is built from TRBV7-2 and TRBJ2-3, with TRBD2 matching 8 bases. The source of this sequence is a man between 18 and 29 years old with active or convalescent COVID-19. This chain's CDR3 is CASSLLRGGTDTQYF. In nucleotides, the CDR3 is TGTGCCAGCAGCCTTCTGCGGGGGGGCACAGATACGCAGTATTTT.